Listed below are T cell receptor beta chains from one sample, sequenced in a study of identical twins. A single record per CDR3 protein comes from TCRdb applying MiXCR to the 5' RACE reads. The data contain around 1.7 million distinct CDR3 sequences, about 31% of them singletons. Input material: cord blood. The receptors originated from a newborn girl in good health. CDR3s include the opening cysteine and the closing phenylalanine or tryptophan. Each record gives: D gene, V gene, clone size, J gene, CDR3 DNA, CDR3 protein. The D gene is left open where the match is weak. Size is stated for part of the rows, as once, few or many counts, or as a class when the clone is expanded.

TRBD2,TRBV15,NA,TRBJ2-3,TGTGCCACCAGCAGAGTAAGGGACGGACTAGCGGGAGGGCCCACAGATACGCAGTATTTT,CATSRVRDGLAGGPTDTQYF
NA,TRBV5-6,NA,TRBJ2-7,TGTGCCAGCAGCGTCTTACAGGGAACCTACGAGCAGTACTTC,CASSVLQGTYEQYF
TRBD1,TRBV13,few,TRBJ1-4,TGTGCCAGCAGCCGCGGGACAGGGTACGAAAAACTGTTTTTT,CASSRGTGYEKLFF
TRBD2,TRBV12-3/TRBV12-4,few,TRBJ2-3,TGTGCCAGCAGTTTATCGGGACTAGCGGTGGCAGATACGCAGTATTTT,CASSLSGLAVADTQYF
NA,TRBV7-2,NA,TRBJ2-3,TGTGCCAGCAGCTTAGATGGGGTATGGACCACACGCACAGATACGCAGTATTTT,CASSLDGVWTTRTDTQYF
TRBD1,TRBV29-1,many,TRBJ2-5,TGCAGCGTTGAGACAGGGGCGCCTGAGACCCAGTACTTC,CSVETGAPETQYF
NA,TRBV20-1,NA,TRBJ1-2,TGCAGTGCTACGGACAGAGTCTATGACTACACCTTC,CSATDRVYDYTF
NA,TRBV7-9,few,TRBJ1-2,TGTGCCAGCAGTTCTACTGCAGCCCCCGTCTATGGCTACACCTTC,CASSSTAAPVYGYTF
TRBD1,TRBV27,NA,TRBJ1-6,TGTGCCAGCAGTCCCCAACCGGACAGGGGAGGTTCACCCCTCCACTTT,CASSPQPDRGGSPLHF
NA,TRBV11-2,few,TRBJ1-2,TGTGCCAGCAGCTTAGATTTTGGAGCCTATGGCTACACCTTC,CASSLDFGAYGYTF
TRBD2,TRBV30,few,TRBJ2-7,TGTGCCTGGAGTGTACTAGCGGGGACCTACGAGCAGTACTTC,CAWSVLAGTYEQYF
NA,TRBV20-1,few,TRBJ1-2,TGCAGTGCTAGAGATCGCTGGGATGGCTACACCTTC,CSARDRWDGYTF
TRBD1,TRBV20-1,NA,TRBJ1-2,TGCAGTGCTAGAAGGCGGGGACAGGGGGTCTATGGCTACACCTTC,CSARRRGQGVYGYTF
NA,TRBV11-2,NA,TRBJ2-3,TGTGCCAGCAGCTTAGCTGGCGCCGTGGGGGCAGATACGCAGTATTTT,CASSLAGAVGADTQYF
NA,TRBV6-6,NA,TRBJ1-5,TGTGCCAGCAGTTGGGAAGGGAGGGATCAGCCCCAGCATTTT,CASSWEGRDQPQHF
TRBD2,TRBV4-1,few,TRBJ2-3,TGCGCCAGCAGCCAAGAGGAACGGGGGGGAAATACGCAGTATTTT,CASSQEERGGNTQYF
TRBD2,TRBV24-1,NA,TRBJ2-2,TGTGCCACCAGTGATCTTCGGACTAGCGGGAGGGCCACCGGGGAGCTGTTTTTT,CATSDLRTSGRATGELFF
NA,TRBV10-3,NA,TRBJ1-5,TGTGCCATCAGTGCATGGGCCAATCAGCCCCAGCATTTT,CAISAWANQPQHF
NA,TRBV29-1,NA,TRBJ2-5,TGCAGCGTTGTCGGGGCCCTCTTGCAAGAGACCCAGTACTTC,CSVVGALLQETQYF
NA,TRBV12-3/TRBV12-4,few,TRBJ2-7,TGTGCCAGCAGTTTCTCCAAGACGCCTAGAGGGTCCTACGAGCAGTACTTC,CASSFSKTPRGSYEQYF
TRBD2,TRBV5-6,few,TRBJ2-1,TGTGCCAGCAGCCGACTAGCGGGAGGGCCCTATGAGCAGTTCTTC,CASSRLAGGPYEQFF
TRBD2,TRBV4-2,few,TRBJ2-7,TGTGCCAGCAGCCAAGAGGGTAGCGGGAGGGCCGGGCTTTACAATGAGCAGTACTTC,CASSQEGSGRAGLYNEQYF
NA,TRBV20-1,NA,TRBJ2-5,TGCAGTGCCAATTTACGGGAGTGGTCCTACAATGAGCAGTACTTC,CSANLREWSYNEQYF
NA,TRBV28,few,TRBJ2-7,TGTGCCAGCAGTGGTACCGGGACTGTCTACGAGCAGTACTTC,CASSGTGTVYEQYF
TRBD1,TRBV29-1,few,TRBJ1-2,TGCAGCGTTGTCAATTTAGGGGGCGGGGGCTACACCTTC,CSVVNLGGGGYTF
TRBD2,TRBV20-1,NA,TRBJ2-1,TGCAGCTCTACTAGCGGGGGGGCCGTGGAGCAGCAGTTCTTC,CSSTSGGAVEQQFF
TRBD2,TRBV7-9,NA,TRBJ2-3,TGTGCCAGCACTGATTTAGCGGGGGCCATCACAGATACGCAGTATTTT,CASTDLAGAITDTQYF
NA,TRBV4-1,few,TRBJ1-2,TGCGCCAGCAGCCAAGACTGGCAGATAGATTATGGCTACACCTTC,CASSQDWQIDYGYTF
NA,TRBV7-9,few,TRBJ2-5,TGTGCCAGCAACTTACTCCAGACCCAGTACTTC,CASNLLQTQYF
NA,TRBV7-9,NA,TRBJ1-1,TGTGCCAGCAGGCCGCCAGGGGTTGACACTGAAGCTTTCTTT,CASRPPGVDTEAFF
NA,TRBV27,NA,TRBJ2-7,NA,CASSSSDRAYEQYF
NA,TRBV11-2,NA,TRBJ2-5,TGTGCCAGCAGCTTTCTAGTACCAGAGACCCAGTACTTC,CASSFLVPETQYF